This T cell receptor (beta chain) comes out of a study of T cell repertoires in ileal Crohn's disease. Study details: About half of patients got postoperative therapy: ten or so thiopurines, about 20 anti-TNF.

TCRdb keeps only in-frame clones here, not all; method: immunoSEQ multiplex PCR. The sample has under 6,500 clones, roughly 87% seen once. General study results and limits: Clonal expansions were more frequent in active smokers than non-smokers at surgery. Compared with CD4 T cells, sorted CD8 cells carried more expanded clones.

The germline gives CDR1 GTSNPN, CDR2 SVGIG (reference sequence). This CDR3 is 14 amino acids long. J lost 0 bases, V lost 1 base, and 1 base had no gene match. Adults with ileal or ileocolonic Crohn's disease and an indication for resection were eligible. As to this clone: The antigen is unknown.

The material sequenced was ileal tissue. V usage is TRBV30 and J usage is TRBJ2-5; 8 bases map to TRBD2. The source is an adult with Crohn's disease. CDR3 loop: CAWSGTSYQETQYF. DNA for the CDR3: TGTGCCTGGAGTGGGACTAGCTACCAAGAGACCCAGTACTTC. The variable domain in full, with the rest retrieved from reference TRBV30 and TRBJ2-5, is SQTIHQWPATLVQPVGSPLSLECTVEGTSNPNLYWYRQAAGRGLQLLFYSVGIGQISSEVPQNLSASRPQDRQFILSSKKLLLSDSGFYLCAWSGTSYQETQYFGPGTRLLVL.